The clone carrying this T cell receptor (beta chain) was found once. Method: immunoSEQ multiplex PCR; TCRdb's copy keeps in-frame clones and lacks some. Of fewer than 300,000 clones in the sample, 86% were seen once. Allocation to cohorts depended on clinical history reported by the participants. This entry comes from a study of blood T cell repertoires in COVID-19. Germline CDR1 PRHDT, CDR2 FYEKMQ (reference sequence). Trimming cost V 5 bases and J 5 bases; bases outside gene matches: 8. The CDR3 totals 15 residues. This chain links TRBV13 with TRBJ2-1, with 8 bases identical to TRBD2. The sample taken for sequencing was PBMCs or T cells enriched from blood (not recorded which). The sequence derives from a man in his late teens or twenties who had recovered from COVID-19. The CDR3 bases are TGTGCCAGCAGCATAAGCGGGAGTCGGAACAATGAGCAGTTCTTC. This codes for CASSISGSRNNEQFF.